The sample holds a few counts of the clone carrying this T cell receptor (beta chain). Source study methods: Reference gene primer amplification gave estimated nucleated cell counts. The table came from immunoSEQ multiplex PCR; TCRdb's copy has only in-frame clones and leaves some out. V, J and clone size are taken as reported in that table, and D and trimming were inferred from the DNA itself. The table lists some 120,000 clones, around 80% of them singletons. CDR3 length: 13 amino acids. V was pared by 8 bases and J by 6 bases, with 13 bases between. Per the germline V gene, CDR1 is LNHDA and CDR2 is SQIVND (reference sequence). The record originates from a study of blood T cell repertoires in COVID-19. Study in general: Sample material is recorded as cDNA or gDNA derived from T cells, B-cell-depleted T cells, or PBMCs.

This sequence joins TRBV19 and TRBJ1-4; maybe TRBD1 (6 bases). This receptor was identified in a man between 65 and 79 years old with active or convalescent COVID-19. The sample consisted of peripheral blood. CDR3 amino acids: CASSQGNYEKLFF. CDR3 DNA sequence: TGTGCCAGTTCACAGGGAAACTATGAAAAACTGTTTTTT. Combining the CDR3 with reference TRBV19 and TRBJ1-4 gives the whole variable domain DGGITQSPKYLFRKEGQNVTLSCEQNLNHDAMYWYRQDPGQGLRLIYYSQIVNDFQKGDIAEGYSVSREKKESFPLTVTSAQKNPTAFYLCASSQGNYEKLFFGSGTQLSVL.